This T cell receptor beta chain was sequenced during a study of immune evolution from preneoplasia to lung adenocarcinoma. Study conclusions and caveats: Normal lung had the highest top T cell clone frequencies. Later-stage lesions seemingly showed higher T cell density and diversity than normal lung.

From germline, CDR1 is MDHEN and CDR2 SYDVKM. Trimming stripped 8 bases from V and 3 bases from J, with 10 bases between. The CDR3 extends over 12 amino acids. TCRdb's copy holds only in-frame clones and misses some; the assay was immunoSEQ multiplex PCR. Of approximately 5,000 clones in the sample, around 81% are singletons; the top ten hold under 14%. As regards this clone: Its antigen remains unknown.

The TCR sequence derives from a donor aged 70 or older with lung adenocarcinoma. Sequencing was carried out using FFPE adjacent normal lung tissue. The chain has TRBV28 and TRBJ2-5, with unresolved D. CDR3 DNA sequence: TGTGCCAGCTCCCGGATTGAAGAGACCCAGTACTTC. Translating gives CASSRIEETQYF.